This record covers a single TCR beta chain. These data belong to a study of glioma-infiltrating T cells after dendritic cell vaccination. Time point of the sample: after dendritic cell vaccination, including at tumor progression/relapse. Using immunoSEQ multiplex PCR, the repertoire was profiled, and TCRdb retains in-frame clones only, with some absent. The sample includes tens of thousands of clones, 85% seen only once; the top ten take 8.5%. There are 13 residues in the CDR3. Germline V lookup: CDR1 SGDLS, CDR2 YYNGEE. After removal of 8 bases from V and 6 bases from J, the junction contained 7 bases not matched to a gene.

The clonotype comes from a human donor with glioblastoma. The sample in question was blood, obtained after dendritic cell vaccination. The gene calls are TRBV9 and TRBJ2-2, with TRBD1 matching over 7 bases. In DNA, the CDR3 is TGTGCCAGTACAGGGGTTTTTTCCGGGGAGCTGTTTTTT. Protein: CASTGVFSGELFF. Drawing the rest from reference TRBV9 and TRBJ2-2, the complete variable domain is DSGVTQTPKHLITATGQRVTLRCSPRSGDLSVYWYQQSLDQGLQFLIQYYNGEERAKGNILERFSAQQFPDLHSELNLSSLELGDSALYFCASTGVFSGELFFGEGSRLTVL.